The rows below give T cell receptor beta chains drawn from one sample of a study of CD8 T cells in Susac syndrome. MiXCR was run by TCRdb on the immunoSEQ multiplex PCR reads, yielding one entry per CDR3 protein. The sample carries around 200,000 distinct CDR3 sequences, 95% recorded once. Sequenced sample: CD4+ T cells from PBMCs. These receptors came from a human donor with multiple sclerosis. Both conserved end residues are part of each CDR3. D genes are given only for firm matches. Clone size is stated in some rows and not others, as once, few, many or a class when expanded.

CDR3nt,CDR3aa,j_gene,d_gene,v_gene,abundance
TGTGCCAGCAGAGGTCAGGGAGTGGGACAGCCCCAGCATTTT,CASRGQGVGQPQHF,TRBJ1-5,-,TRBV12-3/TRBV12-4,-
TGCAGCGTTGTTCCTGCAGATCAAGAGACCCAGTACTTC,CSVVPADQETQYF,TRBJ2-5,-,TRBV29-1,-
TGCAGTGCCAAGACAGGGTCGGCGGAAGCTTTCTTT,CSAKTGSAEAFF,TRBJ1-1,TRBD1,TRBV20-1,-
TGCGCCAGCAGCTCCGGACTAGCAGCCGATGAGCAGTTCTTC,CASSSGLAADEQFF,TRBJ2-1,TRBD2,TRBV5-1,-
TGCAGCGTTGGGAGGGGCCGAGACTACGAGCAGTACTTC,CSVGRGRDYEQYF,TRBJ2-7,-,TRBV29-1,-
TGTGCCAGCAGCCAAGAAGGAGGGGGGGAGACAGATACGCAGTATTTT,CASSQEGGGETDTQYF,TRBJ2-3,-,TRBV3-1,-
TGTGCCAGCAGCGTAAAGGCGGGGACCACAGATACGCAGTATTTT,CASSVKAGTTDTQYF,TRBJ2-3,-,TRBV9,-
TGCGCCAGCAGCTCAGCAGGGGTTTGGAATGAGCAGTTCTTC,CASSSAGVWNEQFF,TRBJ2-1,-,TRBV5-1,-
TGTGCCAGCAGCCTACTGGGGACAGGGACGGGAGAGCAGTACTTC,CASSLLGTGTGEQYF,TRBJ2-7,TRBD1,TRBV7-9,-
TGCAGTGCTAGACCGGGACAGGGATACACCGGGGAGCTGTTTTTT,CSARPGQGYTGELFF,TRBJ2-2,TRBD1,TRBV20-1,-
TGTGCCAGCAGCCTGGAGCGGCAGCCTCGCGGGGGTTCCTACAATGAGCAGTTCTTC,CASSLERQPRGGSYNEQFF,TRBJ2-1,TRBD2,TRBV14,-
TGTGCCAGCAAGGGCCCCACAGATACGCAGTATTTT,CASKGPTDTQYF,TRBJ2-3,-,TRBV2,-
TGCAGTGCTTTTGAGCTCTTCACAGATACGCAGTATTTT,CSAFELFTDTQYF,TRBJ2-3,-,TRBV20-1,-
TGTGCCAGCAGCGTAGCTAGCGCGGCGCAGGGGCTGTCTGGGGCCAACGTCCTGACTTTC,CASSVASAAQGLSGANVLTF,TRBJ2-6,-,TRBV9,once
TGCAGTGCTAGAAGGGATTTCCCTGGAGATGGCTACACCTTC,CSARRDFPGDGYTF,TRBJ1-2,-,TRBV20-1,-
TGTGCCTGGAGTGGGGCCTACGAGCAGTACTTC,CAWSGAYEQYF,TRBJ2-7,-,TRBV30,-
TGCAGTGCCGGGGCGCGCCAAGAGACCCAGTACTTC,CSAGARQETQYF,TRBJ2-5,-,TRBV20-1,-
TGCAGCGTTGGGCGGCAGGCCCAAGAGACCCAGTACTTC,CSVGRQAQETQYF,TRBJ2-5,-,TRBV29-1,-
TGTGCCAGCAGCCAAGTGACAGGGAGTGACACCGGGGAGCTGTTTTTT,CASSQVTGSDTGELFF,TRBJ2-2,TRBD1,TRBV3-1,-
TGTGCCAGCAGCCCTAGGACAGGGTCGAGAACTGAAGCTTTCTTT,CASSPRTGSRTEAFF,TRBJ1-1,TRBD1,TRBV3-1,-
TGTGCCTGGTCGGGCGGGACAGGCTACACCTTC,CAWSGGTGYTF,TRBJ1-2,-,TRBV30,-
TGTGCCAGCAGCGTAGATAGCTTATCCACAGATACGCAGTATTTT,CASSVDSLSTDTQYF,TRBJ2-3,-,TRBV9,once
TGTGCCAGCAGTGCCTGGACAGGGACGAACACTGAAGCTTTCTTT,CASSAWTGTNTEAFF,TRBJ1-1,TRBD1,TRBV25-1,once
TGCGCCAGCAGCTTGGACGTGCCTCGGGGGGGCGAGCAGTACTTC,CASSLDVPRGGEQYF,TRBJ2-7,TRBD2,TRBV5-1,-
TGCAGCTGTCGGGACCCCCCCGGTGATACGCAGTATTTT,CSCRDPPGDTQYF,TRBJ2-3,-,TRBV29-1,-
TGTGCCAGCAGTGTTCGCCTACCGGGGGCGAATTCACCCCTCCACTTT,CASSVRLPGANSPLHF,TRBJ1-6,-,TRBV2,-
TGCAGTGCTAGAGCGGGGAGTTCAACTAATGAAAAACTGTTTTTT,CSARAGSSTNEKLFF,TRBJ1-4,-,TRBV20-1,-
TGTGCCAGCACACAATCTGGAAACACCATATATTTT,CASTQSGNTIYF,TRBJ1-3,-,TRBV3-1,-
TGCGCCAGCAGCTTGGGGGACACAACCTACAATGAGCAGTTCTTC,CASSLGDTTYNEQFF,TRBJ2-1,-,TRBV5-1,-
TGCAGCGTAAAGTTCTCTGGAAACACCATATATTTT,CSVKFSGNTIYF,TRBJ1-3,-,TRBV29-1,-
TGTGCCAGCAGCTTTCAGGGCCCTACCTACGAGCAGTACTTC,CASSFQGPTYEQYF,TRBJ2-7,-,TRBV5-6,-
TGTGCCTTGAGACAGGGGACAACTAATGAAAAACTGTTTTTT,CALRQGTTNEKLFF,TRBJ1-4,TRBD1,TRBV30,-
TGTGCCAGCAGTCGGCTGTCGGACGCCGCCTACGAGCAGTACTTC,CASSRLSDAAYEQYF,TRBJ2-7,-,TRBV27,-
TGTGCCAGCAGCCAAGATACGTTCACAGATACGCAGTATTTT,CASSQDTFTDTQYF,TRBJ2-3,-,TRBV3-1,-
TGTGCCAGCAGCTGGGGGGACAGAGTTGGGACCCAGTACTTC,CASSWGDRVGTQYF,TRBJ2-5,-,TRBV7-9,once
TGCAGCGTTGTCCAGTCTGGAAACACCATATATTTT,CSVVQSGNTIYF,TRBJ1-3,-,TRBV29-1,-
TGTGCCAGCAAAAGGGGGACTAGCGGGACAGATACGCAGTATTTT,CASKRGTSGTDTQYF,TRBJ2-3,TRBD2,TRBV5-4,once
TGTGCCTGGACCAATTCAGGGGGCCGGGGCTACACCTTC,CAWTNSGGRGYTF,TRBJ1-2,TRBD1,TRBV30,-
TGTGCCAGCAGTGGACAGGGCAATCAGCCCCAGCATTTT,CASSGQGNQPQHF,TRBJ1-5,-,TRBV2,-
TGCAGTGCTAGTTCGGGGGGTGATCAGCCCCAGCATTTT,CSASSGGDQPQHF,TRBJ1-5,-,TRBV20-1,-
TGTGCCAGCAGCGGGGCACCGGACACTGAAGCTTTCTTT,CASSGAPDTEAFF,TRBJ1-1,-,TRBV9,-
TGTGCCTGGTGTCGTCGGGGGGGCTTCTCTGGGGCCAACGTCCTGACTTTC,CAWCRRGGFSGANVLTF,TRBJ2-6,TRBD2,TRBV30,-
TGCAGCGTGTCCCCGAACCCCCCCGGATATAACACTGAAGCTTTCTTT,CSVSPNPPGYNTEAFF,TRBJ1-1,-,TRBV29-1,once
TGTGCCACACGGACGGCAAGCTCCTACAATGAGCAGTTCTTC,CATRTASSYNEQFF,TRBJ2-1,-,TRBV6-2/TRBV6-3,-
TGTGCCAGCAGTTACGCGGCAGACTATGGCTACACCTTC,CASSYAADYGYTF,TRBJ1-2,-,TRBV6-6,-
TGCAGCGCCAAAGTCTCCTACGAGCAGTACTTC,CSAKVSYEQYF,TRBJ2-7,-,TRBV29-1,-
TGTGCCAGCAGCCACGGTGGGGTTATTGCCTACAATGAGCAGTTCTTC,CASSHGGVIAYNEQFF,TRBJ2-1,-,TRBV7-9,-
TGCAGTGCTACGCCGGGACAAGAGACCCAGTACTTC,CSATPGQETQYF,TRBJ2-5,-,TRBV20-1,-
TGTGCCATCACAGCGGGTAAGGAAGCTTTCTTT,CAITAGKEAFF,TRBJ1-1,-,TRBV10-3,-
TGCAGCGTTCGGACAGACACAGATACGCAGTATTTT,CSVRTDTDTQYF,TRBJ2-3,-,TRBV29-1,few
TGCAGCGTTGGGGGACAGGGCGGCTACACCTTC,CSVGGQGGYTF,TRBJ1-2,TRBD1,TRBV29-1,-
TGCAGCGTCGCCGGGACAGGGGCCCCTCAGTTCTTC,CSVAGTGAPQFF,TRBJ2-1,TRBD1,TRBV29-1,-
TGTGCCAGCAGCCAAGAGCTAGCGGGGTTCTACGAGCAGTACTTC,CASSQELAGFYEQYF,TRBJ2-7,TRBD2,TRBV4-2,-
TGTGCCAGCACGCCGGGGACTGACTCCTACAATGAGCAGTTCTTC,CASTPGTDSYNEQFF,TRBJ2-1,-,TRBV7-9,-
TGCAGTGCTAGCCACGGGACTAGCGGGGAGACAGATACGCAGTATTTT,CSASHGTSGETDTQYF,TRBJ2-3,TRBD2,TRBV20-1,-
TGCAGCGTTGAAGATCGGATGAACACTGAAGCTTTCTTT,CSVEDRMNTEAFF,TRBJ1-1,-,TRBV29-1,-
TGTGCCAGCAGCGAGGGGACAGGGGGAGAGACCCAGTACTTC,CASSEGTGGETQYF,TRBJ2-5,TRBD1,TRBV9,-
TGCAGTGCTAACGACAGGGGACTCAATGAAGCTTTCTTT,CSANDRGLNEAFF,TRBJ1-1,TRBD1,TRBV20-1,-
TGCAGCGTTGGGGGGGACAGTCTGACTAACTATGGCTACACCTTC,CSVGGDSLTNYGYTF,TRBJ1-2,TRBD1,TRBV29-1,-
TGTGCTAGTGGGTTACATTCTGACAGGGGCAATGAGCAGTTCTTC,CASGLHSDRGNEQFF,TRBJ2-1,TRBD1,TRBV12-5,-